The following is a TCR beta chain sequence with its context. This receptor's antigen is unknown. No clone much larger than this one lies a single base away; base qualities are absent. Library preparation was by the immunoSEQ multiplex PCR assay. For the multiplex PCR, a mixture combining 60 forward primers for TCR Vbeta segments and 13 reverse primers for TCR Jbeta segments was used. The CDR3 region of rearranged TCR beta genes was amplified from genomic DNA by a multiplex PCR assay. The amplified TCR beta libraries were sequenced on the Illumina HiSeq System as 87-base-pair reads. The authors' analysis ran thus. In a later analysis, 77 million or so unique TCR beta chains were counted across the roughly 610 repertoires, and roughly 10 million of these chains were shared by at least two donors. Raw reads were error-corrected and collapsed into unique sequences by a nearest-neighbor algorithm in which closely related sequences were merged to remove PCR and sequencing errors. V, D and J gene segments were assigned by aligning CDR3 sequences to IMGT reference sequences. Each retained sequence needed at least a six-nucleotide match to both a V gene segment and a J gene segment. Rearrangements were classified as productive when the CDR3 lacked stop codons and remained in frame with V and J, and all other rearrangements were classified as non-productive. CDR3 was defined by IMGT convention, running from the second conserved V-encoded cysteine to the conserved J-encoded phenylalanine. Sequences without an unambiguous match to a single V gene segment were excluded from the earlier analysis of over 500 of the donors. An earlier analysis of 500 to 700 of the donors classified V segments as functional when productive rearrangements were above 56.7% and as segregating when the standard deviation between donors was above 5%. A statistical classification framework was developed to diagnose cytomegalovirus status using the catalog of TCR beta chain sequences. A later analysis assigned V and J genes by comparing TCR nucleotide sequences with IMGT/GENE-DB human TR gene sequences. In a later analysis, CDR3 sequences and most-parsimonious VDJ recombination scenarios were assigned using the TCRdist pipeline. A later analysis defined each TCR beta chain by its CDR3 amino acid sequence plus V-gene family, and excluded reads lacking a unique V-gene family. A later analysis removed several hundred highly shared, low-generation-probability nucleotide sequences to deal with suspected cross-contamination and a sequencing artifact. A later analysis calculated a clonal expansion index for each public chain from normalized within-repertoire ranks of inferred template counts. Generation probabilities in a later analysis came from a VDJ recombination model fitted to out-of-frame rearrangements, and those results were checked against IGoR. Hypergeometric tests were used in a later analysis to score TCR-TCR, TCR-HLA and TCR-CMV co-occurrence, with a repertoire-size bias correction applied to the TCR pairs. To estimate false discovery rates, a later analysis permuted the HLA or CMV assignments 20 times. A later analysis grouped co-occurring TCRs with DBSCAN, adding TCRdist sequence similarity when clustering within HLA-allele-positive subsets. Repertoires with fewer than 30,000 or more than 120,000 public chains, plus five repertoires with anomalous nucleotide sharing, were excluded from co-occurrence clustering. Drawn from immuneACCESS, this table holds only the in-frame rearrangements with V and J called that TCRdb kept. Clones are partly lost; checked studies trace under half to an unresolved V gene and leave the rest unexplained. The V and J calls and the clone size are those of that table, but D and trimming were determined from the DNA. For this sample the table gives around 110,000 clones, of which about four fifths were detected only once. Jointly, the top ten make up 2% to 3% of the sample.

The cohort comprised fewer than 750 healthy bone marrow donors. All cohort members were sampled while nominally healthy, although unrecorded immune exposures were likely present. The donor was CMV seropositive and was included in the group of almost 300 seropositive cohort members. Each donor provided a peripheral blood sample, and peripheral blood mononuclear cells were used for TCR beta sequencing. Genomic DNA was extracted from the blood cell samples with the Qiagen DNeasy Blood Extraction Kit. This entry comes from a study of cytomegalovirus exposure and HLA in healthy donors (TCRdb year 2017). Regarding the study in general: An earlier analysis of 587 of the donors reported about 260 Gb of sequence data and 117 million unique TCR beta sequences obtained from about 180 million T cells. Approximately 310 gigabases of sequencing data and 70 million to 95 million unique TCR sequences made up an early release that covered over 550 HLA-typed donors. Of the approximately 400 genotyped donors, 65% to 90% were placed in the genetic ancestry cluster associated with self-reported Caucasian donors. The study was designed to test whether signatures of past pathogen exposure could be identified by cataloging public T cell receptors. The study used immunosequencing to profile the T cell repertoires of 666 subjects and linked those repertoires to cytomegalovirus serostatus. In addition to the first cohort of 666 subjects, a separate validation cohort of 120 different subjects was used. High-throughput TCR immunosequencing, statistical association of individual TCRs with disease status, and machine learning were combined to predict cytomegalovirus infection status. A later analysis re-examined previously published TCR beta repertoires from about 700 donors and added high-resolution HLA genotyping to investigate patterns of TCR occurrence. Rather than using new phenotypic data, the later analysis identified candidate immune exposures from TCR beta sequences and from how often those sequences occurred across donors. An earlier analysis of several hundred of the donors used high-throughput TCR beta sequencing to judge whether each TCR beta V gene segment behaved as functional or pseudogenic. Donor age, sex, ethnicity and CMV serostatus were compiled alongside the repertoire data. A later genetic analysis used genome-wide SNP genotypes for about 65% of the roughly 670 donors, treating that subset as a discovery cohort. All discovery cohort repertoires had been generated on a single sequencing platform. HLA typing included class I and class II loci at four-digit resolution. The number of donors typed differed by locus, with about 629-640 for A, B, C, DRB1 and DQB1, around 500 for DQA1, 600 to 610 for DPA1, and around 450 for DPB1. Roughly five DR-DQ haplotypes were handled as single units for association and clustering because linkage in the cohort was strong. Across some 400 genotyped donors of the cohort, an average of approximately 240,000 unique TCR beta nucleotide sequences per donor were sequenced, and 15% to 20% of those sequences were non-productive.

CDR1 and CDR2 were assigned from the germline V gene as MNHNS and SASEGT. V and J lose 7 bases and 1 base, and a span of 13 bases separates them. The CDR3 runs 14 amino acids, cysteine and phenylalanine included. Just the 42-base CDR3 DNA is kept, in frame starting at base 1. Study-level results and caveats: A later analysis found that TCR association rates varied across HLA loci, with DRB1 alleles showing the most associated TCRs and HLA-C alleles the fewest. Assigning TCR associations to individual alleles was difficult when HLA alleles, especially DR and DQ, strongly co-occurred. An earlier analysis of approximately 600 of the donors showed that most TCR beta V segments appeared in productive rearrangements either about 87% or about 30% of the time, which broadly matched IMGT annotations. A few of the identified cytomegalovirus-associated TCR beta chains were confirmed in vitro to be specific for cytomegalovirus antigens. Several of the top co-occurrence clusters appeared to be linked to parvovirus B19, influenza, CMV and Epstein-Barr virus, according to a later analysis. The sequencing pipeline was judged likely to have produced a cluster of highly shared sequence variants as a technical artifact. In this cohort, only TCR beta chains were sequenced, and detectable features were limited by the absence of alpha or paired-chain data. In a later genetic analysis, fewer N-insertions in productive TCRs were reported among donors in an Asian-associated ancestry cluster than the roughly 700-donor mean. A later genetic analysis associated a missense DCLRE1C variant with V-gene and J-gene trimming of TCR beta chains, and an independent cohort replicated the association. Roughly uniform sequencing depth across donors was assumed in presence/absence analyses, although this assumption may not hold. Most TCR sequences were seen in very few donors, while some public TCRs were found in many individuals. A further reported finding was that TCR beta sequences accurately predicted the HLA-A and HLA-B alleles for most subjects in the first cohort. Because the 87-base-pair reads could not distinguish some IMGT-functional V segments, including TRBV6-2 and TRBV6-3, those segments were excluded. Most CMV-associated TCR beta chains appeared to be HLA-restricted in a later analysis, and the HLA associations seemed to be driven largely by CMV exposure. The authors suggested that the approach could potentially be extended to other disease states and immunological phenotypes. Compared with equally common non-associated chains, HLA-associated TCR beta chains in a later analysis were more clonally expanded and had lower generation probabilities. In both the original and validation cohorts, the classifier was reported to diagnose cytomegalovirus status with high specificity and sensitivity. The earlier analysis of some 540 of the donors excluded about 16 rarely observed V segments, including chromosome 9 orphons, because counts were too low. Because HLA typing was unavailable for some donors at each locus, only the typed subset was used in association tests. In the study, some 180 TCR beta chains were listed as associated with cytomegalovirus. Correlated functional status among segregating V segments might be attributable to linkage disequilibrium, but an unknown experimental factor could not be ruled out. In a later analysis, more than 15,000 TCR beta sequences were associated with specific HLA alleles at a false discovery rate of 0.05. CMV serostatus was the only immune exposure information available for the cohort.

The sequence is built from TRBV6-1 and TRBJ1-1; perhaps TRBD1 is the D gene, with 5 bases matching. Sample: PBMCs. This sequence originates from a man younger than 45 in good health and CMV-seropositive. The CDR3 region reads CASTQGPANTEAFF. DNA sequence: TGTGCCAGCACGCAGGGTCCAGCGAACACTGAAGCTTTCTTT.